The rows below give T cell receptor beta chains drawn from one sample of a study of T-cell reconstitution after alpha-beta-depleted transplantation in children. From the PCR reads, TCRdb called clonotypes with MiXCR, one entry per CDR3 protein. The table has 200,000 to 250,000 distinct CDR3 sequences, roughly 8.3% seen once. The sample was PBMCs, mostly from graft donor cells, taken 360 days after TCRalphabeta/CD19-depleted stem cell transplant. The receptors stem from a male patient between 2 and 15 years old who had a stem cell transplant for acute myeloid leukemia, so the T cells may come from the graft donor. Both conserved end residues are part of each CDR3. Each record gives: J gene, V gene, clone size, D gene, CDR3 protein, CDR3 DNA. D genes are given only for firm matches. Size is stated for part of the rows, as once, few or many counts, or as a class when the clone is expanded.

TRBJ2-5 | TRBV20-1 | - | TRBD2 | CSASLTSGRALETQYF | TGCAGTGCTAGTTTGACTAGCGGGAGGGCTTTAGAGACCCAGTACTTC
TRBJ2-1 | TRBV5-1 | many | - | CASSLSTTLEQFF | TGCGCCAGCAGCTTGTCAACTACTCTTGAGCAGTTCTTC
TRBJ2-1 | TRBV15 | few | - | CATSRALGSYNEQFF | TGTGCCACCAGCAGAGCGCTGGGCTCCTACAATGAGCAGTTCTTC
TRBJ1-3 | TRBV20-1 | - | - | CSARDYSGNTIYF | TGCAGTGCTAGAGACTACTCTGGAAACACCATATATTTT
TRBJ2-2 | TRBV5-1 | - | TRBD2 | CASSPGLAGSTGELFF | TGCGCCAGCAGCCCGGGACTAGCGGGGAGCACCGGGGAGCTGTTTTTT
TRBJ2-2 | TRBV12-3/TRBV12-4 | many | - | CASSFGRPNTGELFF | TGTGCCAGCAGTTTCGGTCGGCCAAACACCGGGGAGCTGTTTTTT
TRBJ2-5 | TRBV20-1 | few | - | CSANSQTQYF | TGCAGTGCTAATTCGCAGACCCAGTACTTC
TRBJ2-3 | TRBV28 | - | - | CASTPPSEGLADTQYF | TGTGCCAGCACCCCCCCCAGCGAAGGGTTAGCAGATACGCAGTATTTT
TRBJ2-7 | TRBV19 | few | - | CASSIGQRPTNEQYF | TGTGCCAGTAGTATAGGACAAAGGCCCACCAACGAGCAGTACTTC
TRBJ1-2 | TRBV9 | few | TRBD1 | CASSVGQGIFGYTF | TGTGCCAGCAGCGTGGGACAGGGGATCTTTGGCTACACCTTC
TRBJ2-5 | TRBV5-1 | many | - | CASSLVALQETQYF | TGCGCCAGCAGCTTGGTTGCGCTTCAAGAGACCCAGTACTTC
TRBJ1-4 | TRBV7-2 | many | - | CASSPSVHEKLFF | TGTGCCAGCAGCCCTAGCGTGCATGAAAAACTGTTTTTT
TRBJ2-5 | TRBV30 | few | - | CAWSEFQGLETQYF | TGTGCCTGGAGTGAATTCCAGGGGTTGGAGACCCAGTACTTC
TRBJ2-7 | TRBV7-6 | many | TRBD2 | CASSLRSGSSYEQYF | TGTGCCAGCAGCTTAAGAAGCGGGAGCTCCTACGAGCAGTACTTC
TRBJ2-3 | TRBV12-3/TRBV12-4 | few | TRBD2 | CASSLGLAMRDTQYF | TGTGCCAGCAGTTTAGGACTAGCAATGCGAGATACGCAGTATTTT
TRBJ2-7 | TRBV7-2 | few | - | CASSLVGRVGRHEQYF | TGTGCCAGCAGCTTAGTGGGAAGGGTGGGGCGGCACGAGCAGTACTTC
TRBJ1-4 | TRBV2 | few | - | CASSNEKLFF | TGTGCCAGCAGCAATGAAAAACTGTTTTTT
TRBJ1-1 | TRBV7-3 | few | - | CASSPAPGQEAFF | TGTGCCAGCAGCCCTGCCCCGGGACAAGAGGCTTTCTTT
TRBJ2-6 | TRBV19 | few | - | CASILRAGANVLTF | TGTGCCAGTATCCTCAGGGCTGGGGCCAACGTCCTGACTTTC
TRBJ2-5 | TRBV12-3/TRBV12-4 | - | TRBD2 | CASRPGTSGGSQETQYF | TGTGCCAGCAGACCCGGGACTAGCGGGGGTTCCCAAGAGACCCAGTACTTC
TRBJ2-5 | TRBV12-3/TRBV12-4 | few | - | CASSLARPAGAQYF | TGTGCCAGCAGTTTAGCGCGACCAGCCGGGGCCCAGTACTTC
TRBJ2-5 | TRBV10-3 | - | - | CAISAGGQETQYF | TGTGCCATCAGTGCCGGGGGTCAAGAGACCCAGTACTTC
TRBJ2-3 | TRBV11-2 | few | TRBD2 | CASSHLPLAGVEDTQYF | TGTGCCAGCAGCCATCTTCCGCTAGCGGGGGTGGAAGATACGCAGTATTTT
TRBJ2-1 | TRBV20-1 | many | - | CSASPGVSYNEQFF | TGCAGTGCTAGTCCCGGGGTCTCCTACAATGAGCAGTTCTTC
TRBJ2-5 | TRBV10-3 | few | - | CAISESKSRAETQYF | TGTGCCATCAGTGAGTCGAAATCCAGGGCAGAGACCCAGTACTTC
TRBJ2-3 | TRBV5-6 | many | - | CASSLRAWGVDTQYF | TGTGCCAGCAGCTTGCGGGCCTGGGGTGTGGATACGCAGTATTTT
TRBJ1-1 | TRBV6-5 | - | - | CASSYTRQNTEAFF | TGTGCCAGCAGTTACACCCGACAGAACACTGAAGCTTTCTTT
TRBJ1-3 | TRBV10-3 | - | - | CAISDLNSSGNTIYF | TGTGCCATCAGTGACTTAAACTCCTCTGGAAACACCATATATTTT
TRBJ1-6 | TRBV7-2 | few | - | CASSFNSDSSPLHF | TGTGCCAGCAGCTTCAACTCAGACAGTTCACCCCTCCACTTT
TRBJ2-7 | TRBV4-3 | - | - | CASSQDRTASSYEQYF | TGCGCCAGCAGCCAAGATCGGACCGCCAGCTCCTACGAGCAGTACTTC
TRBJ2-1 | TRBV20-1 | - | TRBD2 | CSARKSGSFYNEQFF | TGCAGTGCTAGAAAGAGCGGGAGTTTTTACAATGAGCAGTTCTTC
TRBJ1-1 | TRBV19 | - | TRBD1 | CASSVPGQGNTEAFF | TGTGCCAGTAGTGTTCCGGGACAGGGGAACACTGAAGCTTTCTTT
TRBJ2-1 | TRBV7-6 | - | TRBD2 | CASSSTLLAGVDNEQFF | TGTGCCAGCAGCTCCACCCTACTAGCGGGAGTCGACAATGAGCAGTTCTTC
TRBJ2-1 | TRBV20-1 | - | TRBD2 | CSAMAGRGYNEQFF | TGCAGTGCTATGGCGGGGAGGGGTTACAATGAGCAGTTCTTC
TRBJ1-3 | TRBV12-3/TRBV12-4 | - | - | CASILPPAVSGNTIYF | TGTGCCAGCATCCTCCCCCCTGCCGTCTCTGGAAACACCATATATTTT
TRBJ1-5 | TRBV11-1 | - | TRBD1 | CASSLYLPGTGFNQPQHF | TGTGCCAGCAGCCTCTACTTGCCCGGGACAGGGTTTAATCAGCCCCAGCATTTT
TRBJ2-5 | TRBV29-1 | - | TRBD1 | CSVTGDYGETQYF | TGCAGCGTGACAGGGGATTACGGGGAGACCCAGTACTTC
TRBJ2-1 | TRBV24-1 | many | TRBD2 | CATSDSGREPYNEQFF | TGTGCCACCAGTGATTCAGGGAGGGAGCCCTACAATGAGCAGTTCTTC
TRBJ1-1 | TRBV12-3/TRBV12-4 | many | - | CASSFAMNTEAFF | TGTGCCAGCAGTTTTGCCATGAACACTGAAGCTTTCTTT
TRBJ2-1 | TRBV4-2 | many | - | CASSQDRDNEQFF | TGTGCCAGCAGCCAAGATCGGGACAATGAGCAGTTCTTC
TRBJ2-3 | TRBV7-2 | many | - | CASSLRGGDTQYF | TGTGCCAGCAGCTTAAGGGGTGGAGATACGCAGTATTTT
TRBJ1-2 | TRBV5-1 | few | - | CASSLAQDYGYTF | TGCGCCAGCAGCTTGGCCCAGGACTATGGCTACACCTTC
TRBJ2-5 | TRBV3-1 | - | - | CASSQYIRVQETQYF | TGTGCCAGCAGCCAATACATCAGGGTCCAAGAGACCCAGTACTTC
TRBJ2-2 | TRBV15 | many | - | CATSPTPRTANTGELFF | TGTGCCACCAGCCCGACGCCACGGACGGCGAACACCGGGGAGCTGTTTTTT
TRBJ2-4 | TRBV6-1 | many | TRBD2 | CASSEMRLAGTSKNIQYF | TGTGCCAGCAGTGAAATGCGTCTAGCGGGGACGTCCAAAAACATTCAGTACTTC
TRBJ2-3 | TRBV5-6 | medium-sized | - | CASSLLGRSITDTQYF | TGTGCCAGCAGCTTGTTGGGTCGAAGTATTACAGATACGCAGTATTTT
TRBJ2-5 | TRBV20-1 | - | TRBD2 | CSARLAGGPIEETQYF | TGCAGTGCCAGACTAGCGGGAGGGCCGATAGAAGAGACCCAGTACTTC
TRBJ2-3 | TRBV3-1 | - | - | CASSQDITQQYF | TGTGCCAGCAGCCAAGATATTACCCAGCAGTATTTT
TRBJ2-3 | TRBV27 | - | - | CASTRQELSLTDTQYF | TGTGCCAGCACAAGACAAGAGCTGTCTCTCACAGATACGCAGTATTTT
TRBJ2-5 | TRBV28 | many | - | CASTIDARETQYF | TGTGCCAGCACCATCGATGCCAGGGAGACCCAGTACTTC
TRBJ2-3 | TRBV20-1 | many | TRBD2 | CSARRLAGDGDTQYF | TGCAGTGCTAGAAGACTAGCGGGAGATGGAGATACGCAGTATTTT
TRBJ1-1 | TRBV6-2/TRBV6-3 | few | - | CASSYGRGLTEAFF | TGTGCCAGCAGTTACGGCAGGGGACTCACTGAAGCTTTCTTT
TRBJ2-1 | TRBV21-1 | - | - | CASSKATDQAYNEQFF | TGTGCCAGCAGCAAAGCCACAGATCAGGCCTACAATGAGCAGTTCTTC
TRBJ2-7 | TRBV20-1 | many | TRBD1 | CSARDLTGYGYEQYF | TGCAGTGCTAGAGACCTGACAGGGTACGGCTACGAGCAGTACTTC